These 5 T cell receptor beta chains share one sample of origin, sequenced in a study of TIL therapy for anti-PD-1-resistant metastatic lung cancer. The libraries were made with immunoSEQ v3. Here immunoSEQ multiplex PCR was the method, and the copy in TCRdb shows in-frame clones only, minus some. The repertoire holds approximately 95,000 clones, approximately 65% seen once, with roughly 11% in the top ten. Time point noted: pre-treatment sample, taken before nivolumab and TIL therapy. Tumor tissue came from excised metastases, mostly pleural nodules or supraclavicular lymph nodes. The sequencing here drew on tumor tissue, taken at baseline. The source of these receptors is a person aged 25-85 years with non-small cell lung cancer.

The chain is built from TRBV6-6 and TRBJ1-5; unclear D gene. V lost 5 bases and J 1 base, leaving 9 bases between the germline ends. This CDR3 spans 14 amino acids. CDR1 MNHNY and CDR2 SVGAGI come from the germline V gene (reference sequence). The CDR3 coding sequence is TGTGCCAGCAGTGAGGTTGGGAGCAATCAGCCCCAGCATTTT. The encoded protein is CASSEVGSNQPQHF.

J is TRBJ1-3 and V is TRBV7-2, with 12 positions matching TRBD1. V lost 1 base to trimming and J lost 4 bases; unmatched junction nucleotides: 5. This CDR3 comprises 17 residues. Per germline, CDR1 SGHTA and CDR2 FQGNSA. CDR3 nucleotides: TGTGCCAGCAGCTTAGTGGGACAGGGGGCAGGGGGAAACACCATATATTTT. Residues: CASSLVGQGAGGNTIYF.

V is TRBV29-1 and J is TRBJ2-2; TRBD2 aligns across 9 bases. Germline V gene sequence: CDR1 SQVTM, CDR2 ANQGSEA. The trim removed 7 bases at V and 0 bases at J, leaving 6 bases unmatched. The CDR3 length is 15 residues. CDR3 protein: CSGKLAGANTGELFF. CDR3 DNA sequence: TGCAGCGGTAAACTAGCGGGCGCGAACACCGGGGAGCTGTTTTTT.

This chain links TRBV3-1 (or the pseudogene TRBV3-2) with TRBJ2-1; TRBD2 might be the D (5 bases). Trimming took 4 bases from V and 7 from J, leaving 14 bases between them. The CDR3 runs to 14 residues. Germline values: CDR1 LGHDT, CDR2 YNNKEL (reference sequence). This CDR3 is CASSPRSRGNEQFF. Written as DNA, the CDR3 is TGTGCCAGCAGCCCCCGCTCTCGGGGTAATGAGCAGTTCTTC.

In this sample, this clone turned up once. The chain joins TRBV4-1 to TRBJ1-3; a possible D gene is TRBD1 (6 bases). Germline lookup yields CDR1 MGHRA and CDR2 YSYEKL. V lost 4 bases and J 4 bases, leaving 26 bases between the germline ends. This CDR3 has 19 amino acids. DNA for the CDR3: TGCGCCAGCAGCCCTACAGGGCAGGTTCCCTTAACGGGGGGAAACACCATATATTTT. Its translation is CASSPTGQVPLTGGNTIYF.